This T cell receptor beta chain emerged from a study of blood T cell repertoires in COVID-19. Turning to the study itself: Spain, Italy and the United States supplied samples that represented acute and convalescent COVID-19.

Original processing notes: Researchers report that nucleated cell counts were estimated from reference gene primer amplification. Clones were sequenced by immunoSEQ multiplex PCR, and TCRdb holds only the in-frame ones, with some missing. V, J and clone size were drawn from that table, and D and trimming were deduced from the DNA. The sample carries under 200,000 clones, 84% recorded once. CDR1 and CDR2 from the germline V gene are SGHTA and FQGNSA. The ends were cut back, 5 bases at V and 3 bases at J, with 10 bases in the middle. The length of the CDR3 is 13 residues. Participants were placed into cohorts based on the clinical history they reported.

The specimen was PBMCs or T cells enriched from blood (not recorded which). The chain carries TRBV7-2 and TRBJ1-2; weak D call: TRBD1 (6 bases). This receptor was taken from a man aged 50 to 60 who had recovered from COVID-19. CDR3 sequence reads: CASSARQDYGYTF. CDR3 bases: TGTGCCAGCAGCGCCCGACAGGACTATGGCTACACCTTC.